This TCR beta chain was recorded in a study of radiotherapy plus CTLA-4 blockade in lung cancer. Study overall: Objective responses were observed in 15% to 20% of patients, and disease control was achieved by roughly 31%. Study findings and constraints: Early clone dynamics of blood T cells, plus interferon-beta, reportedly predicted response best. TCR clones of tumor origin grew in blood after radiotherapy plus ipilimumab.

Measured with immunoSEQ multiplex PCR; TCRdb has only the in-frame clones, and not every one. The sample records 50,000 to 75,000 clones, roughly 80% being singletons. This clone was seen a handful of times. The antigen remains undetermined. Looked up from germline, CDR1 is SEHNR and CDR2 is FQNEAQ (reference sequence). The CDR3 totals 16 residues. Trimming pared 4 bases from V and 0 bases from J, leaving 13 bases between. The sequencing here drew on peripheral blood, taken from a patient treated with radiotherapy plus ipilimumab. The chain carries TRBV7-9 and TRBJ1-3; the D is unclear. This clonotype was sampled from a human donor with non-small cell lung cancer who had a complete response to radiotherapy plus ipilimumab. The CDR3 loop reads CASSYGFGSSGNTIYF. The CDR3 DNA follows: TGTGCCAGCAGCTACGGATTCGGGAGCTCTGGAAACACCATATATTTT.